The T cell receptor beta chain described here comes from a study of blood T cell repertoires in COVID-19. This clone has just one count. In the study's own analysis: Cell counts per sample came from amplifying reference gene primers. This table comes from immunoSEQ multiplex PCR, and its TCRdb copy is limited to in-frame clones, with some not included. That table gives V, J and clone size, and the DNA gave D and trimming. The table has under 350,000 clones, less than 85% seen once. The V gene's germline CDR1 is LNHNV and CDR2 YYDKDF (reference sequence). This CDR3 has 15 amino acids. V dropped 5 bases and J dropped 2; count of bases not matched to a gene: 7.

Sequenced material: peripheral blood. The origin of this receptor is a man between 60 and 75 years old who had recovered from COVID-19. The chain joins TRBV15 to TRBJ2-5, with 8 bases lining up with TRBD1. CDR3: CATSGGQGRQETQYF. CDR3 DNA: TGTGCCACCAGCGGCGGACAGGGACGGCAAGAGACCCAGTACTTC.